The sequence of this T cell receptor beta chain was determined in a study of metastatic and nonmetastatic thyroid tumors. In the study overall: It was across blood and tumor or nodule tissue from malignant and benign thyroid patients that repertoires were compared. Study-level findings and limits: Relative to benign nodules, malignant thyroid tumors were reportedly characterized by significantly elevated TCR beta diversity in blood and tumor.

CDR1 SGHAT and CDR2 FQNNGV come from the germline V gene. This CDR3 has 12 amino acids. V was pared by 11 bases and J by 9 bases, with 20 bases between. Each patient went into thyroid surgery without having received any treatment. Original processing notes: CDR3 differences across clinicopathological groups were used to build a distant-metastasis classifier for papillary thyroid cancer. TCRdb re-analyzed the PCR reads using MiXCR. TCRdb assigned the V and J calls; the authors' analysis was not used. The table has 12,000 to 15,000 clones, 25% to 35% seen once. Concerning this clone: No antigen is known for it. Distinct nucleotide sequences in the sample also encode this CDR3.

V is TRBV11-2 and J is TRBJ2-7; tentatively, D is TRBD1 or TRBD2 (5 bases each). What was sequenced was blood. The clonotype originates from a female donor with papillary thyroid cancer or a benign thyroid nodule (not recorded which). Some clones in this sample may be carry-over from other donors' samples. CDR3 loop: CASSLVRDRQYF. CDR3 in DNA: TGTGCCTCAAGCTTAGTGAGGGACCGGCAGTACTTC.